Below, 17 T cell receptor beta chains from the same sample are listed, as sequenced in a study of blood T cell repertoires in COVID-19. The method was immunoSEQ multiplex PCR; TCRdb's version includes in-frame clones alone and lacks a portion of them. The table shows roughly 48,000 clones, with roughly 88% occurring only once. Sequenced: peripheral blood. All receptors derive from a man aged 65 to 85 with acute or convalescent COVID-19.

The genes are TRBV2 and TRBJ1-4, with D possibly matching TRBD1 (5 bases). CDR1 and CDR2 (germline): SNHLY, FYNNEI. The CDR3 is 14 residues long. V was cut by 7 bases and J by 3 bases, with 12 bases left in between. CDR3 in amino acids: CASTPRAPNEKLFF. In nucleotides, the CDR3 is TGTGCCAGCACCCCCAGGGCCCCTAATGAAAAACTGTTTTTT.

This chain joins TRBV10-3 and TRBJ2-1; 9 positions match TRBD2. After removal of 0 bases from V and 3 bases from J, the junction contained 6 bases not matched to a gene. This CDR3 comprises 17 residues. Germline V gene sequence: CDR1 ENHRY, CDR2 SYGVKD. CDR3 nucleotides: TGTGCCATCAGTGAGTCGGGTGGTAGCGGGGGCTACAATGAGCAGTTCTTC. This encodes CAISESGGSGGYNEQFF.

This sequence joins TRBV18 and TRBJ2-2; weak D call: TRBD2 (6 bases). CDR1 is KGHSH, CDR2 LQKENI, per germline. Trimming left V 2 bases short and J 4 bases short, with 14 bases between. The length of the CDR3 is 16 residues. For the CDR3, the DNA is TGTGCCAGCTCACCAGAGAGTCTAGCGAGCACCGGGGAGCTGTTTTTT. Translation: CASSPESLASTGELFF.

V usage is TRBV19 and J usage is TRBJ2-7; TRBD2 might be the D (7 bases). Germline loops: CDR1 LNHDA, CDR2 SQIVND (reference sequence). Trimming removed 6 bases at V and 3 bases at J, with 15 bases between. The CDR3 length is 14 residues. This CDR3 reads CASSQRGGVYEQYF. The CDR3 DNA sequence: TGTGCCAGTAGCCAGAGGGGGGGGGTCTACGAGCAGTACTTC.

This rearrangement joins TRBV20-1 to TRBJ1-1, with D unresolved. The ends were cut back, 8 bases at V and 4 bases at J, with 11 bases in the middle. The CDR3 sequence is 11 residues long. The germline gives CDR1 DFQATT, CDR2 SNEGSKA (reference sequence). In DNA, the CDR3 is TGCAGTACAATCCGGGGCACTGAAGCTTTCTTT. It yields the protein CSTIRGTEAFF.

The chain joins TRBV6-5 to TRBJ1-2; weak D call: TRBD1 (5 bases). The CDR3 totals 14 residues. Germline lookup yields CDR1 MNHEY and CDR2 SVGAGI. The V gene lost 7 bases and the J gene lost 8 bases, with 20 bases spanning the gap. This chain's CDR3 is CASTERGTPRGYTF. The CDR3 DNA is TGTGCCAGCACCGAACGGGGGACCCCTCGGGGCTACACCTTC.

This sequence joins TRBV5-4 and TRBJ2-1, with TRBD2 identical over 14 bases. This CDR3 has 16 amino acids. The junction had 8 bases not matched to a gene; V was cut back by 3 bases and J by 9 bases. Per the germline V gene, CDR1 is SGHNT and CDR2 is YYREEE (reference sequence). The chain's CDR3 is CASSSLGLAGDAEQFF. Written as DNA, the CDR3 is TGTGCCAGCAGCTCCCTGGGACTAGCGGGAGACGCTGAGCAGTTCTTC.

This sequence joins TRBV6-5 and TRBJ1-5; 8 nucleotides line up with TRBD1. J lost 5 bases, V lost 4 bases, and 4 bases had no gene match. The CDR3 is made up of 14 amino acids. Germline V CDR1 and CDR2: MNHEY, SVGAGI. The CDR3 reads CASSWTGTHQPQHF. CDR3 coding DNA: TGTGCCAGCAGTTGGACAGGGACGCATCAGCCCCAGCATTTT.

This chain uses TRBV10-2 with TRBJ2-5, with 12 positions matching TRBD2. From germline, CDR1 is WSHSY and CDR2 SAAADI. This CDR3 region has 17 residues. V lost 3 bases, J lost 5 bases, and 10 bases stayed unmatched. Here the CDR3 DNA reads TGCGCCAGCAGTGACCCGACTAGCGGGGGTCGTCAGGAGACCCAGTACTTC. Protein sequence: CASSDPTSGGRQETQYF.

V is TRBV29-1 and J is TRBJ2-1; 11 bases align to TRBD1. V lost 7 bases to trimming and J lost 8 bases; unmatched junction nucleotides: 4. This CDR3 has 12 amino acids. CDR1 and CDR2 (germline): SQVTM, ANQGSEA. CDR3: CSAGQGADEQFF. DNA for the CDR3: TGCAGCGCTGGACAGGGGGCGGATGAGCAGTTCTTC.

Regarding this clone: An end of the junction differs from the germline gene, which may be a read error. The chain combines TRBV29-1 with TRBJ2-3, with D possibly being TRBD1 (5 bases). The CDR3 is made up of 16 amino acids. In germline, CDR1 is SQVTM, CDR2 ANQGSEA. The CDR3 spells CSVEGESTESTDTQYF. DNA for the CDR3: TGCAGCGTGGAAGGAGAATCGACAGAGAGCACAGATACGCAGTATTTT.

This clone appeared a few times. V and J are TRBV4-1 and TRBJ1-5; 8 positions match TRBD1. V was pared by 0 bases and J by 4 bases, with 2 bases of the junction left unmatched. Germline CDR1 reads MGHRA; CDR2 reads YSYEKL. The CDR3 length is 15 residues. The CDR3 here is CASSQDGQGNQPQHF. The CDR3 bases are TGCGCCAGCAGCCAAGATGGACAGGGAAATCAGCCCCAGCATTTT.

V is TRBV4-1 and J is TRBJ2-7; tentatively, D is TRBD2 (6 bases). Germline V CDR1 and CDR2: MGHRA, YSYEKL. This CDR3 spans 15 amino acids. Trimming pared 5 bases from V and 0 bases from J, leaving 14 bases between. The DNA for the CDR3 is TGCGCCAGCAGCACGACTAGTTCAAGCTCCTACGAGCAGTACTTC. Its translation: CASSTTSSSSYEQYF.

This clone came up once. CDR3 region: CASRQTEYGYTF. As DNA, the CDR3 is TGTGCCAGCAGACAGACAGAGTATGGCTACACCTTC. The gene calls are TRBV11-2 and TRBJ1-2, with a possible D match to TRBD1 (5 bases). Trimming stripped 6 bases from V and 5 bases from J, with 10 bases between. CDR1 is SGHAT, CDR2 FQNNGV, per germline. The CDR3 length is 12 residues.

This rearrangement joins TRBV3-1 (or the pseudogene TRBV3-2) to TRBJ1-1, with 8 positions matching TRBD1. This CDR3 region has 13 residues. Looked up from germline, CDR1 is LGHDT and CDR2 is YNNKEL (reference sequence). The ends lost 3 bases at V and 7 bases at J; junction bases unmatched: 4. The CDR3 reads CASSQGTGLEAFF. The CDR3 region has the DNA TGTGCCAGCAGCCAGGGGACAGGACTTGAAGCTTTCTTT.

CDR3 nucleotide sequence: TGTGCCAGCAGTCCGGCAGGAGGGTATAATTCACCCCTCCACTTT. It specifies CASSPAGGYNSPLHF. This sequence joins TRBV2 and TRBJ1-6; D not resolved. The germline V gene encodes CDR1 SNHLY and CDR2 FYNNEI. Trimming removed 5 bases at V and 4 bases at J, with 12 bases between. The CDR3 contains 15 residues.

V usage is TRBV19 and J usage is TRBJ1-6; TRBD1 agrees at 8 bases. Germline trimming cut 8 bases from V and 14 bases from J; bases unmatched to any gene: 14. The CDR3 totals 14 residues. Per germline, CDR1 LNHDA and CDR2 SQIVND (reference sequence). The CDR3 protein is CASQDPGTGFTLHF. The CDR3 nucleotides are TGTGCCAGTCAAGACCCAGGGACAGGTTTTACCCTCCACTTT.